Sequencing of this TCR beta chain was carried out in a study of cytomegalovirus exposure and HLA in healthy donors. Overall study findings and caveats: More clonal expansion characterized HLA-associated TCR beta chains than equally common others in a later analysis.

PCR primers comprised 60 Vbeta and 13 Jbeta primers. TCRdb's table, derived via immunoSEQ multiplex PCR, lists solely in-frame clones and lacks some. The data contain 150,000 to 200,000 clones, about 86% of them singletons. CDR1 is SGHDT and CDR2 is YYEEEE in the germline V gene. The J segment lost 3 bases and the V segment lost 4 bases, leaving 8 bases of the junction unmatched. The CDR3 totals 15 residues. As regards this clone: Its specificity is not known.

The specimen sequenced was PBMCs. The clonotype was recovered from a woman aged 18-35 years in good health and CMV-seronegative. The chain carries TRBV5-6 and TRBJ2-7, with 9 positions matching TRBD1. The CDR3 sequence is CASSRGTGWGYEQYF. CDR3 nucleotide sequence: TGTGCCAGCAGCCGCGGGACAGGGTGGGGCTACGAGCAGTACTTC. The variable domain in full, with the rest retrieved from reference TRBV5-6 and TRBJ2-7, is DAGVTQSPTHLIKTRGQQVTLRCSPKSGHDTVSWYQQALGQGPQFIFQYYEEEERQRGNFPDRFSGHQFPNYSSELNVNALLLGDSALYLCASSRGTGWGYEQYFGPGTRLTVT.